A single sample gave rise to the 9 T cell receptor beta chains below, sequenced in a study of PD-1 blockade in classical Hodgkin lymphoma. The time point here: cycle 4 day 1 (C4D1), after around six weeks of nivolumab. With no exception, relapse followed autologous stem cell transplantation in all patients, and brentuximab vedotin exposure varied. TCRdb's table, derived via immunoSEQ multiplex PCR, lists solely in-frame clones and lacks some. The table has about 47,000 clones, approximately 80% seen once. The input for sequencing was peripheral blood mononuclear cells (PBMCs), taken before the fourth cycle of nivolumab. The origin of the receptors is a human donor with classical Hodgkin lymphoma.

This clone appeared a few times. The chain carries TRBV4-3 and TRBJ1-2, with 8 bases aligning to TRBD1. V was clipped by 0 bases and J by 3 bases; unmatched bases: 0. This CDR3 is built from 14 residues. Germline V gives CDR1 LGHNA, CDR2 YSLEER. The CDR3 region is CASSQETGDYGYTF. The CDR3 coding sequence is TGCGCCAGCAGCCAAGAGACAGGGGACTATGGCTACACCTTC.

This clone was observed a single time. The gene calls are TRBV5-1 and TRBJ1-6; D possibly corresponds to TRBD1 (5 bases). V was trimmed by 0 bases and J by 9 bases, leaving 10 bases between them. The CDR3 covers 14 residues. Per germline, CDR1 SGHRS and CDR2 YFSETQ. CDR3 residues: CASSLGGEGSPLHF. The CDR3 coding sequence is TGCGCCAGCAGCTTGGGGGGGGAGGGTTCACCCCTCCACTTT.

The CDR3 DNA reads as TGTGCCAGCAGCGTAGCCAGCGGGGGCCGCACAGATACGCAGTATTTT. This codes for CASSVASGGRTDTQYF. The chain combines TRBV9 with TRBJ2-3; 8 positions agree with TRBD2. CDR1 SGDLS and CDR2 YYNGEE come from the germline V gene. V gave up 0 bases and J gave up 1 base; unmatched junction bases: 4. This CDR3 is built from 16 residues.

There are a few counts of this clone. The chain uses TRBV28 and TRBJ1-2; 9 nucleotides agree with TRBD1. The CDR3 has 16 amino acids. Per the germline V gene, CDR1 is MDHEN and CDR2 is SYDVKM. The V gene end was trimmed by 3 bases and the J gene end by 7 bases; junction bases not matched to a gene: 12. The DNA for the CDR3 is TGTGCCAGCAGTTTCTTTGACAGGGGGGACGGAGGTGGCTACACCTTC. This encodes CASSFFDRGDGGGYTF.

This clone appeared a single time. CDR3 protein: CASSHSGTDTQYF. DNA for the CDR3: TGTGCCAGTAGCCATAGCGGTACAGATACGCAGTATTTT. The J gene is TRBJ2-3, the V gene TRBV19, with TRBD2 as a possible D gene (6 bases). This CDR3 has 13 amino acids. From germline, CDR1 is LNHDA and CDR2 SQIVND (reference sequence). Trimming removed 6 bases at V and 3 bases at J, with 10 bases between.

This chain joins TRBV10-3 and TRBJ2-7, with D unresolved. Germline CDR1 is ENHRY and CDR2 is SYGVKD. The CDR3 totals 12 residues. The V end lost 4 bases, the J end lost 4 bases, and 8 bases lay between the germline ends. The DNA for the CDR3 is TGTGCCATCAGTGCCCCTCAATACGAGCAGTACTTC. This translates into CAISAPQYEQYF.

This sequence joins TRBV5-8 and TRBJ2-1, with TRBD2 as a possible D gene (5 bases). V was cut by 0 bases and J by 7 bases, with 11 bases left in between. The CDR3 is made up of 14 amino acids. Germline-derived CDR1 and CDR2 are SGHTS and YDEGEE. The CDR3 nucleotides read TGTGCCAGCAGCTTGGAAGAGGGTCCGAATGAGCAGTTCTTC. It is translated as CASSLEEGPNEQFF.

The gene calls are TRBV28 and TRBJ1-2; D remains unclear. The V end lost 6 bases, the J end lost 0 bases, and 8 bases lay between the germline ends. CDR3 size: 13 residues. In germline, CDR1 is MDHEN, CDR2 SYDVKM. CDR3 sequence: CASRDGANYGYTF. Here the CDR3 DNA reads TGTGCCAGCAGGGACGGCGCTAACTATGGCTACACCTTC.

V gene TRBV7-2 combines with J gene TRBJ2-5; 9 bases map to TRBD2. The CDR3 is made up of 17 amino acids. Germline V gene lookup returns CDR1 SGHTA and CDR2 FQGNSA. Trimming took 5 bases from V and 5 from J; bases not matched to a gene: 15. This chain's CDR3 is CASSPFGGGGAGETQYF. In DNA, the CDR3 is TGTGCCAGCAGCCCGTTTGGTGGCGGGGGGGCCGGGGAGACCCAGTACTTC. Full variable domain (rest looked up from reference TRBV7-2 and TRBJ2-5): GAGVSQSPSNKVTEKGKDVELRCDPISGHTALYWYRQSLGQGLEFLIYFQGNSAPDKSGLPSDRFSAERTGGSVSTLTIQRTQQEDSAVYLCASSPFGGGGAGETQYFGPGTRLLVL.